This TCR beta chain was sequenced during a study of OX40 agonist ivuxolimab in advanced cancers. Study-level results: The study found among the lowest clonal expansion in partial responders at 0.1-3.0 mg/kg.

Germline V gives CDR1 SGHNT, CDR2 YYREEE (reference sequence). There are 16 residues in the CDR3. The V gene lost 4 bases and the J gene lost 1 base, with 18 bases spanning the gap. Concerning this clone: Its specificity is unknown.

The repertoire was sequenced with immunoSEQ multiplex PCR; TCRdb's copy has only in-frame clones and lacks some. The sample comprises some 50,000 clones, about nine tenths of which are singletons, and roughly 5.9% rests with the top ten. The sequence was obtained from an adult with an advanced solid tumor such as melanoma, head and neck, liver or kidney cancer. The material sequenced was CD4+ or CD8+ T cells sorted from blood, taken in a trial of the OX40 agonist ivuxolimab. The chain couples TRBV5-4 to TRBJ2-7; possibly TRBD1 for D (6 bases). This chain's CDR3 is CASSPSGGTGSYEQYF. Written as DNA, the CDR3 is TGTGCCAGCAGCCCTTCTGGGGGCACGGGATCCTACGAGCAGTACTTC.